This T cell receptor (beta chain) was recorded in a study of T cell changes during pregnancy in multiple sclerosis. Germline assignment: CDR1 SGHRS and CDR2 YFSETQ. This CDR3 is built from 16 residues. The V gene lost 3 bases and the J gene lost 1 base, with 16 bases spanning the gap. The table lists this clone with a count of one. Only in-frame clones appear in the TCRdb table, and some are missing; sequencing was by immunoSEQ multiplex PCR. The sample comprises about 24,000 clones, around 90% of which are singletons, and 9.4% rests with the top ten. The origin of this receptor is a female donor in good health, enrolled as a control in a pregnancy study. This chain links TRBV5-1 with TRBJ2-5; a possible D gene is TRBD2 (6 bases). The sample was CD8+ T cells from peripheral blood mononuclear cells, taken in the third trimester of pregnancy. Here the CDR3 reads CASSSPRMGLQETQYF. The CDR3 DNA follows: TGCGCCAGCAGCTCCCCAAGAATGGGACTCCAAGAGACCCAGTACTTC.